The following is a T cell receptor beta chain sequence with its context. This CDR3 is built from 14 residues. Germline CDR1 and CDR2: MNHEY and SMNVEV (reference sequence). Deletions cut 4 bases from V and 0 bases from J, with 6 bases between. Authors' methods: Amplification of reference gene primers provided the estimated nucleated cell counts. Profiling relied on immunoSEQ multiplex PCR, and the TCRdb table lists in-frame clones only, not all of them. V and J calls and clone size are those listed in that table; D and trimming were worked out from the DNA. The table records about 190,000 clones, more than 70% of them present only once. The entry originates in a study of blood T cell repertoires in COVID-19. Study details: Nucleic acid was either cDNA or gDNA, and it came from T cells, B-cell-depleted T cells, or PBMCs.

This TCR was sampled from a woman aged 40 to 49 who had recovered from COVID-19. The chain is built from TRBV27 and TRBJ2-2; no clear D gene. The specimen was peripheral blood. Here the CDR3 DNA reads TGTGCCAGCAGTTCCCACTCGAACACCGGGGAGCTGTTTTTT. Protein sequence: CASSSHSNTGELFF.